The clone carrying this TCR beta chain was counted only a few times. Antigen specificity is unknown. The sample comes from a study of response to subunit inactivated influenza vaccine. General observations from the study: Authors suggested each seasonal flu vaccination may recruit only limited numbers of new T cells.

Germline V gene sequence: CDR1 SQVTM, CDR2 ANQGSEA. CDR3 length: 14 amino acids. Trimming shortened V by 3 bases and J by 2 bases, and 13 bases separated the two germline ends. TCRdb redid the calling of the RT-PCR reads with MiXCR, one entry per CDR3 protein. Of more than 200,000 distinct CDR3 sequences listed, over 9% are singletons. The TCR originated in a man aged 50 to 59 who received an inactivated influenza vaccine. The chain couples TRBV29-1 to TRBJ1-2; D not certain. The sample was non-naive T cells sorted from PBMCs, taken around two weeks before vaccination. CDR3 sequence reads: CSVDSSGLNYGYTF. The CDR3 nucleotides read TGCAGCGTTGACAGTTCAGGATTGAACTATGGCTACACCTTC.